This T cell receptor (beta chain) was obtained from a study of shared clonotypes between healthy human individuals. Method: immunoSEQ multiplex PCR; TCRdb's copy keeps in-frame clones and lacks some. This sample has under 550,000 clones, with 90% to 96% found just once. Germline V gene data show CDR1 as SGHRS and CDR2 as YFSETQ. The CDR3 loop spans 16 amino acids. J was trimmed by 5 bases and V by 0 bases; bases with no gene match: 9. This clonotype was sampled from a woman aged 25 to 39 in good health. The sequenced sample was naive CD4+ T cells sorted from blood. Specified subset: CD45RA+ positively selected. V is TRBV5-1 and J is TRBJ2-7; 9 bases align to TRBD1. The CDR3 region is CASSLGPQGAVDEQYF. In DNA form, the CDR3 reads TGCGCCAGCAGCTTGGGCCCACAGGGGGCGGTGGACGAGCAGTACTTC.